Listed here are 17 T cell receptor beta chains from one sample, sequenced in a study of blood T cells in healthy people across ages. The authors ran a second PCR of 7 to 11 cycles using a sample-barcoded 5' primer and a J-beta primer mix. MiXCR, applied by TCRdb to the 5' RACE reads, yields one record per CDR3 protein. Found here are 1 million or so distinct CDR3 sequences, 45% of them singletons; the top ten hold over 15%. Material for sequencing was blood. The receptors come from a woman aged 55-75 years in good health.

The V call is TRBV27, the J call TRBJ2-7; 9 nucleotides line up with TRBD2. V dropped 4 bases and J dropped 2; count of bases not matched to a gene: 9. The CDR3 length is 16 residues. Germline loops: CDR1 MNHEY, CDR2 SMNVEV (reference sequence). Here the CDR3 DNA reads TGTGCCAGCAGTTCAAGGGAGCTAGCGGGGCCCTACGAGCAGTACTTC. It is translated as CASSSRELAGPYEQYF.

This clonotype has just one count. The chain employs TRBV11-2 and TRBJ2-3; D perhaps matches TRBD1 (5 bases). Germline CDR1 reads SGHAT; CDR2 reads FQNNGV. This CDR3 region has 15 residues. The V and J ends lost 0 bases and 5 bases respectively, with 12 bases between them. The CDR3 loop is CASSLDGGRGDTQYF. The CDR3 DNA is TGTGCCAGCAGCTTAGATGGCGGTAGGGGAGATACGCAGTATTTT.

To note about this clonotype: Relative to the germline gene, one junction end is altered; a read error may explain this. The V call is TRBV5-6, the J call TRBJ2-1, with no clear D. This CDR3 has 12 residues. Germline CDR1 and CDR2: SGHDT and YYEEEE. CDR3 region: CASSLWDREQFF. CDR3 in DNA: TGTGCCAGTAGCTTGTGGGATAGGGAGCAGTTCTTC.

The chain links TRBV6-2 or TRBV6-3 to TRBJ2-7; either TRBD1 or TRBD2 may supply D (5 bases each). The CDR3 consists of 15 residues. In germline, CDR1 is MNHEY, CDR2 SVGEGT. V shed 4 bases and J shed 2 bases, with 15 bases lying between them. The CDR3 sequence is CASSWDGGRAYEQYF. In nucleotides, the CDR3 is TGTGCCAGCAGTTGGGATGGAGGCAGGGCCTACGAGCAGTACTTC.

This sequence joins TRBV6-1 and TRBJ2-7; 9 bases match TRBD1. Looked up from germline, CDR1 is MNHNS and CDR2 is SASEGT. There are 12 residues in the CDR3. CDR3 DNA sequence: TGTGTCACCAGGGGGGGACAGGGCGAGCAGTACTTC. Protein: CVTRGGQGEQYF.

The chain joins TRBV28 to TRBJ2-7; TRBD1 matches at 12 bases. There are 15 residues in the CDR3. Trimming removed 6 bases from V and 6 bases from J; junction bases left unmatched: 9. From germline, CDR1 is MDHEN and CDR2 SYDVKM. For the CDR3, the DNA is TGTGCCAGCAGGGGACAGGGGGCGAGGCCAAGCGAGCAGTACTTC. This gives the protein CASRGQGARPSEQYF.

The chain recombines TRBV3-1 with TRBJ2-3; possible D gene TRBD2, 6 bases. Germline CDR1 reads LGHDT; CDR2 reads YNNKEL (reference sequence). There are 14 residues in the CDR3. Trimming shortened V by 0 bases and J by 6 bases, and 10 bases separated the two germline ends. The CDR3 DNA is TGTGCCAGCAGCCAAGAGGGCGGGGTGGATACGCAGTATTTT. This gives the protein CASSQEGGVDTQYF.

This chain joins TRBV11-2 and TRBJ2-7; D is possibly TRBD1 or TRBD2 (5 bases each). V lost 7 bases and J lost 3, with 10 bases in between. This CDR3 region has 12 residues. Germline-derived CDR1 and CDR2 are SGHAT and FQNNGV. The CDR3 DNA is TGTGCCAGCAAAGGGACCGTCTACGAGCAGTACTTC. Its protein is CASKGTVYEQYF.

This clonotype occurred a few times. V usage is TRBV7-9 and J usage is TRBJ2-3, with D tentatively TRBD1 or TRBD2 (6 bases each). Trimming stripped 2 bases from V and 4 bases from J, with 16 bases between. The CDR3 consists of 16 residues. Germline V lookup: CDR1 SEHNR, CDR2 FQNEAQ (reference sequence). CDR3 DNA: TGTGCCAGCAGCTTAAGCCGCAACAGGGAGGCAGATACGCAGTATTTT. The encoded protein is CASSLSRNREADTQYF.

The chain uses TRBV4-1 and TRBJ1-2; the D is unclear. Germline CDR1 MGHRA, CDR2 YSYEKL. This CDR3 comprises 15 residues. V dropped 4 bases and J dropped 7 bases, with 19 bases sitting between them. The CDR3 reads CASSPPAVPPGGYTF. The CDR3 coding sequence is TGCGCCAGCAGCCCCCCGGCAGTCCCCCCGGGTGGCTACACCTTC.

The rearrangement joins TRBV18 to TRBJ2-1; TRBD2 matches at 8 bases. The CDR3 loop spans 15 amino acids. Germline V gives CDR1 KGHSH, CDR2 LQKENI. Losses at the gene ends were 5 bases for V and 4 bases for J; bases not matched to a gene: 7. The CDR3 is CASSAGTSIYNEQFF. CDR3 DNA sequence: TGTGCCAGCTCAGCCGGGACTAGTATATACAATGAGCAGTTCTTC. Full variable domain (missing parts from reference TRBV18 and TRBJ2-1): NAGVMQNPRHLVRRRGQEARLRCSPMKGHSHVYWYRQLPEEGLKFMVYLQKENIIDESGMPKERFSAEFPKEGPSILRIQQVVRGDSAAYFCASSAGTSIYNEQFFGPGTRLTVL.

This clonotype was counted ten times or more. V and J are TRBV6-6 and TRBJ1-2; 7 bases line up with TRBD1. V trimming: 7 bases; J trimming: 5 bases; junction bases outside the gene matches: 16. CDR1 is MNHNY and CDR2 is SVGAGI in the germline V gene (reference sequence). This CDR3 spans 16 amino acids. CDR3 region: CASTPGRGREAYGYTF. The CDR3 bases are TGTGCCAGCACCCCCGGAAGGGGGCGCGAGGCTTATGGCTACACCTTC.

The genes are TRBV10-3 and TRBJ2-1; D remains ambiguous. TRBJ2-7 matches the DNA end more closely, so the J call is doubtful. This CDR3 has 15 amino acids. Germline CDR1 and CDR2: ENHRY and SYGVKD. The chain's CDR3 is CAISEAPSSYNEQYF. The CDR3 DNA follows: TGTGCCATCAGTGAAGCGCCGAGCTCCTACAATGAGCAGTACTTC.

This clonotype was seen at least ten times. The chain couples TRBV20-1 to TRBJ2-5, with D perhaps being TRBD1 or TRBD2 (7 bases each). The germline V gene encodes CDR1 DFQATT and CDR2 SNEGSKA (reference sequence). The CDR3 runs 14 residues. The V and J ends lost 6 bases and 5 bases respectively, with 19 bases between them. This chain's CDR3 is CSAEEGQGGETQYF. DNA for the CDR3: TGCAGTGCCGAAGAAGGCCAGGGGGGGGAGACCCAGTACTTC.

This clonotype was seen more than once but under ten times. The chain joins TRBV5-1 to TRBJ2-7; 10 bases map to TRBD2. V trimming: 3 bases; J trimming: 2 bases; junction bases outside the gene matches: 14. The germline V gene encodes CDR1 SGHRS and CDR2 YFSETQ. The CDR3 loop spans 18 amino acids. CDR3 coding DNA: TGCGCCAGCAGCTCCCCTATGGTCTCAGCGGGAGGGCCCTACGAGCAGTACTTC. Amino acids: CASSSPMVSAGGPYEQYF.

This rearrangement joins TRBV27 to TRBJ2-7; no definite D call. Trimming removed 2 bases from V and 6 bases from J, with 14 bases in between. In germline, CDR1 is MNHEY, CDR2 SMNVEV (reference sequence). The CDR3 has 14 amino acids. The CDR3 DNA reads as TGTGCCAGCAGTTTAAGTTACGTGGCTCCCGAGCAGTACTTC. It is translated as CASSLSYVAPEQYF.

This clonotype was recorded a few times. This chain joins TRBV11-2 and TRBJ2-5; no reliable D call. Germline CDR1 reads SGHAT; CDR2 reads FQNNGV. The V and J ends lost 2 bases and 5 bases respectively, with 9 bases between them. This CDR3 has 13 amino acids. Here the CDR3 reads CASSLFASETQYF. For the CDR3, the DNA is TGTGCCAGCAGCTTATTTGCGTCGGAGACCCAGTACTTC.